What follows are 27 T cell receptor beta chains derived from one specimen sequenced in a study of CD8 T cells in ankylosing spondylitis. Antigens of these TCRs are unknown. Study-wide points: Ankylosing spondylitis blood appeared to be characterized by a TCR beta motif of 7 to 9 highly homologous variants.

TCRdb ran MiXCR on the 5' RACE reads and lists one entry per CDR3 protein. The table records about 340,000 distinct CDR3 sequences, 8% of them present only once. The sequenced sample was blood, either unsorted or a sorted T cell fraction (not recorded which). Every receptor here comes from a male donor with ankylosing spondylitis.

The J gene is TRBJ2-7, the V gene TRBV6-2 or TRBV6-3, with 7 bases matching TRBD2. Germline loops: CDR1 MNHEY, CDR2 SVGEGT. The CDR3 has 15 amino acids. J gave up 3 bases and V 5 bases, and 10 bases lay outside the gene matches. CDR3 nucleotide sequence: TGTGCCAGCAGTACCCTTGGGAGGGGTGACTACGAGCAGTACTTC. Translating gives CASSTLGRGDYEQYF.

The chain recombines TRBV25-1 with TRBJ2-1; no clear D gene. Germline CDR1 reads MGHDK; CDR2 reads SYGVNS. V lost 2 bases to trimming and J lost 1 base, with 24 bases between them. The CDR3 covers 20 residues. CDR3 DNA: TGTGCCAGCAGTGAAAGCAGTAGCCCTTTAACATTAGGATCCTACAATGAGCAGTTCTTC. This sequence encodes CASSESSSPLTLGSYNEQFF.

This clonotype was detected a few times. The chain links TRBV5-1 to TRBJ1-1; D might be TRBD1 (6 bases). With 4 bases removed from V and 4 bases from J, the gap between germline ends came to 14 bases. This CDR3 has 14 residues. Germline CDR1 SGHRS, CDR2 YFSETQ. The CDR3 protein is CASSEQGGGTEAFF. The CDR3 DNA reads TGCGCCAGCAGCGAACAAGGGGGGGGCACTGAAGCTTTCTTT.

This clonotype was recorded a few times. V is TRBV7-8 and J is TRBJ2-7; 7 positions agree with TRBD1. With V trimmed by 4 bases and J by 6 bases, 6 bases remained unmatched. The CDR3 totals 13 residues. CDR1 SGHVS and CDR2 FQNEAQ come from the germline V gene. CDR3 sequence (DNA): TGTGCCAGCAGCTCCGGACAGGTTGCCGAGCAGTACTTC. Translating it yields CASSSGQVAEQYF.

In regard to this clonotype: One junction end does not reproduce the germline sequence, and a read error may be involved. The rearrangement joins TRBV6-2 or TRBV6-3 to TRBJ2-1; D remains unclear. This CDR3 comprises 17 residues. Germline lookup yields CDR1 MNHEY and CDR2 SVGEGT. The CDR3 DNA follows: TGTGCCAGCAGTTACCCCCCCGGACCGGAACTCTACAATGAGGAGTTCTTC. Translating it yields CASSYPPGPELYNEEFF.

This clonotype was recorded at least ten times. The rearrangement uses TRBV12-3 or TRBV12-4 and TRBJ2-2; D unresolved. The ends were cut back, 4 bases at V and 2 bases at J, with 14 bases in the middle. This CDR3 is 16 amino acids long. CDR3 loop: CASSSGRFTNTGELFF. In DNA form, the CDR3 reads TGTGCCAGCAGTTCTGGACGGTTTACAAACACCGGGGAGCTGTTTTTT.

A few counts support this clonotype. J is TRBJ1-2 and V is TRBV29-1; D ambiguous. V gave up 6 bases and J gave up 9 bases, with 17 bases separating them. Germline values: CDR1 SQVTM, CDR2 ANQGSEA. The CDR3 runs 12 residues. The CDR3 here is CSVRSVDSSYTF. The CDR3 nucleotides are TGCAGCGTCCGTAGTGTGGATTCAAGCTACACCTTC. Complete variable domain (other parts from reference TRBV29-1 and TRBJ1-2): SAVISQKPSRDICQRGTSLTIQCQVDSQVTMMFWYRQQPGQSLTLIATANQGSEATYESGFVIDKFPISRPNLTFSTLTVSNMSPEDSSIYLCSVRSVDSSYTFGSGTRLTVV.

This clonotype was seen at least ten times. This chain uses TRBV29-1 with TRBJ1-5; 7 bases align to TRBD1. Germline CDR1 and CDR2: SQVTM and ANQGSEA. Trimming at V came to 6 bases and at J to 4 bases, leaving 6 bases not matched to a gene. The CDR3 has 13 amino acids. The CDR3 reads CSVRGGYNQPQHF. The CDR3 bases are TGCAGCGTCAGGGGGGGATATAATCAGCCCCAGCATTTT.

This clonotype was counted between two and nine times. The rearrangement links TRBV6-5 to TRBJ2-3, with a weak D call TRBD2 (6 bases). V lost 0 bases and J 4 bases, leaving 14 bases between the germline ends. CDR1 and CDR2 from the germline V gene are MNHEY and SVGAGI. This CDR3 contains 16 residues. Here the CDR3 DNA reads TGTGCCAGCAGTTACTCGGCAGGGCGGGGTCCAGATACGCAGTATTTT. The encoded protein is CASSYSAGRGPDTQYF.

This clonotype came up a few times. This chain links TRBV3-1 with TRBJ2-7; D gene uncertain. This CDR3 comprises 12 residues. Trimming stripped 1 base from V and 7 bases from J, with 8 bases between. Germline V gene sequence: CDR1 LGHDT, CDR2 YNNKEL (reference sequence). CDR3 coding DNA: TGTGCCAGCAGCCAAGGCGATTGGGAGCAGTACTTC. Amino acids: CASSQGDWEQYF.

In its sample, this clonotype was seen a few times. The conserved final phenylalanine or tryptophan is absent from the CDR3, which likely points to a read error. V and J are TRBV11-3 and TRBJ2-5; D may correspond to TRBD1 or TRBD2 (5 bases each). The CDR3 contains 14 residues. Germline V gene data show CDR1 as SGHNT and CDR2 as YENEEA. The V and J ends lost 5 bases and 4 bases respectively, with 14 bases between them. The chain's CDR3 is CASSRGSSRETQYL. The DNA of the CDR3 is TGTGCCAGCAGCCGGGGCTCTAGCCGAGAGACCCAGTACCTC.

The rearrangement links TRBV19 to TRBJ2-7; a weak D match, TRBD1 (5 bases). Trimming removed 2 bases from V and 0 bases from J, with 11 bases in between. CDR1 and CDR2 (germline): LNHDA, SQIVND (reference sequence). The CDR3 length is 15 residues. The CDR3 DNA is TGTGCCAGTAGTATAATCGCCGACAGCTCCTACGAGCAGTACTTC. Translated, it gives CASSIIADSSYEQYF.

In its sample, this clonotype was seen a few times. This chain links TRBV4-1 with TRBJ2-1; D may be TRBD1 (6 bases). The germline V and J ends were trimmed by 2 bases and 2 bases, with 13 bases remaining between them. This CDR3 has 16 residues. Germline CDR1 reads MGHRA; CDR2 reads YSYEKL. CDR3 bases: TGCGCCAGCAGCCAATCCCGACAGGTTCCCTACAATGAGCAGTTCTTC. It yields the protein CASSQSRQVPYNEQFF.

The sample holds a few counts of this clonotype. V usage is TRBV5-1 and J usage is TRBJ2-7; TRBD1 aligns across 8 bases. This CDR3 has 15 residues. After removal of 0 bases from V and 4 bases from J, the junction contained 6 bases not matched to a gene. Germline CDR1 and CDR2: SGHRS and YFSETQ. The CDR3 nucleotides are TGCGCCAGCAGCTTGGACGGACAGGGAACATACGAGCAGTACTTC. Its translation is CASSLDGQGTYEQYF.

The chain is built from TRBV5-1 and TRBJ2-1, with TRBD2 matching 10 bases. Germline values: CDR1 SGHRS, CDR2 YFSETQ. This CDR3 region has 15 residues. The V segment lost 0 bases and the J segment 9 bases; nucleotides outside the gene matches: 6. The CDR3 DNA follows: TGCGCCAGCAGCTTGGCCGGGACTAGCGCTGGTGAGCAGTTCTTC. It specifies CASSLAGTSAGEQFF.

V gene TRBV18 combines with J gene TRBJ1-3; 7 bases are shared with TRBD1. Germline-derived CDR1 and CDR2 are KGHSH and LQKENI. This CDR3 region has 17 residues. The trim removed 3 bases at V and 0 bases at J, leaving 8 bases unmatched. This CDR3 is CASSPTGTASSGNTIYF. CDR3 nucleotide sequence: TGTGCCAGCTCACCGACCGGGACAGCCAGCTCTGGAAACACCATATATTTT.

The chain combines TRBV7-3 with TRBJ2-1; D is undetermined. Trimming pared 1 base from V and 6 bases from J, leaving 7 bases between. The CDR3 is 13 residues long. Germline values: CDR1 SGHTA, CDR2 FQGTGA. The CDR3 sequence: CASSLSDRNEQFF. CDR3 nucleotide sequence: TGTGCCAGCAGCTTAAGCGACCGCAATGAGCAGTTCTTC.

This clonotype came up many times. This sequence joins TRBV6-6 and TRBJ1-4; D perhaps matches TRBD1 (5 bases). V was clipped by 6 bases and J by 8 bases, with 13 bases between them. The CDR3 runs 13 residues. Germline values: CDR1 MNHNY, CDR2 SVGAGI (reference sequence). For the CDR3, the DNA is TGTGCCAGCAGAAACCAGCGGGACGAAAAACTGTTTTTT. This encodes CASRNQRDEKLFF.

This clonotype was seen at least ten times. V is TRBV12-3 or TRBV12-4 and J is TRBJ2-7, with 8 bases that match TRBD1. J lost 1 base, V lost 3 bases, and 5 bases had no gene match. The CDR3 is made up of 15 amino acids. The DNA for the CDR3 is TGTGCCAGCAGTTTTCAGGGGGCATGGTCCTACGAGCAGTACTTC. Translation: CASSFQGAWSYEQYF.

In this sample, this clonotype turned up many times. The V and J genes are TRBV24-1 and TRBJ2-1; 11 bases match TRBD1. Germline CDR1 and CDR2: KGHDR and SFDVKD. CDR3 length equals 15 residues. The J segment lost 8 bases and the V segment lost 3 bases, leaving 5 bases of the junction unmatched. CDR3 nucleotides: TGTGCCACCAGTGATCGGACAGGGGGCATGGATGAGCAGTTCTTC. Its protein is CATSDRTGGMDEQFF.

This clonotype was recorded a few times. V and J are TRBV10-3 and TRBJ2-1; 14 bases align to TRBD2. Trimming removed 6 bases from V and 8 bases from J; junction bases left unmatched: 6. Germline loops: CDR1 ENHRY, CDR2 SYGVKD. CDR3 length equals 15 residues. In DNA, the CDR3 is TGTGCCATCAGCAAGGGACTAGCGGGAGACCATGAGCAGTTCTTC. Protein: CAISKGLAGDHEQFF.

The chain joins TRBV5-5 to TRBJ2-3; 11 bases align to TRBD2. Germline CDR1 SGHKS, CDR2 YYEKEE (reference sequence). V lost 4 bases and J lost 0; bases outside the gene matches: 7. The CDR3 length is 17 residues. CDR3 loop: CASSVGTSGTSTDTQYF. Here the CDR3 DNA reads TGTGCCAGCAGCGTGGGGACTAGCGGTACTAGCACAGATACGCAGTATTTT.

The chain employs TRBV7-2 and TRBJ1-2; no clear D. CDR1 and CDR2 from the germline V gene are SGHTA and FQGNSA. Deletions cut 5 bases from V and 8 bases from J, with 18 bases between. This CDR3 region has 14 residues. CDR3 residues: CASSTRSTGRGYTF. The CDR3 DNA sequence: TGTGCCAGCAGCACGCGGAGTACCGGCCGCGGCTACACCTTC.

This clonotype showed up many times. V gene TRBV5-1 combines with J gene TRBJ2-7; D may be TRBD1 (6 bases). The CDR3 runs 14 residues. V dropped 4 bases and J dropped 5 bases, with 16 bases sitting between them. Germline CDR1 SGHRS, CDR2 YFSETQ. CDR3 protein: CASSVTGFPDEQYF. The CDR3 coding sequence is TGCGCCAGCAGCGTTACAGGGTTTCCCGACGAGCAGTACTTC.

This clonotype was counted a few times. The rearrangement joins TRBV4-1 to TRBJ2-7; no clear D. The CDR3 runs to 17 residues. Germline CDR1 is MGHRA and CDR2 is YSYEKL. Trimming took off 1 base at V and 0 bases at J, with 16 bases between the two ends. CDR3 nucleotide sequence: TGCGCCAGCAGCCAAGCTCTTGCGACTGTGAGCTCCTACGAGCAGTACTTC. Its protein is CASSQALATVSSYEQYF.

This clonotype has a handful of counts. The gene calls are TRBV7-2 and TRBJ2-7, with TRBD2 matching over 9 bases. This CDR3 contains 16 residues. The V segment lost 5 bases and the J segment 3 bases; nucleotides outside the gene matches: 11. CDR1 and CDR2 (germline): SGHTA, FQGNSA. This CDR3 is CASSLHPGLAHYEQYF. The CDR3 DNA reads TGTGCCAGCAGCCTCCACCCGGGACTAGCACACTACGAGCAGTACTTC.

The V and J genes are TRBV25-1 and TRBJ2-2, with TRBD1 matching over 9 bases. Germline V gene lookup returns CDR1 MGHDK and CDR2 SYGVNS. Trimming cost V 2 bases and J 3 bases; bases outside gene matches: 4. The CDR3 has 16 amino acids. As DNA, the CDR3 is TGTGCCAGCAGTGAACTGACAGGGGGTGACACCGGGGAGCTGTTTTTT. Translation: CASSELTGGDTGELFF.